Each of the 4 T cell receptor beta chains below was sequenced from the same sample in a study of chemoradiotherapy in HPV16-positive cancers. Repertoires were generated with immunoSEQ multiplex PCR, while TCRdb's copy carries only in-frame clones and drops some. Among about 10,000 clones listed, around 72% were seen once. The biological material was taken from a patient who underwent chemoradiotherapy. Every receptor here comes from a human donor with HPV-associated anogenital cancer.

V usage is TRBV28 and J usage is TRBJ2-5; possible D gene TRBD2, 7 bases. Germline assignment: CDR1 MDHEN and CDR2 SYDVKM. Trimming stripped 5 bases from V and 10 bases from J, with 17 bases between. The CDR3 sequence is 13 residues long. Here the CDR3 DNA reads TGTGCCAGCAGTCGTGGACTAGGGGGGAGCCAGTACTTC. Translated, it gives CASSRGLGGSQYF.

This chain joins TRBV10-3 and TRBJ1-1; D not certain. CDR3 length: 13 amino acids. The germline CDR1 and CDR2 sequences are ENHRY and SYGVKD. Trimming took 2 bases from V and 0 from J, leaving 4 bases between them. Written as DNA, the CDR3 is TGTGCCATCAGTGAGGAGGTGAACACTGAAGCTTTCTTT. Its protein product is CAISEEVNTEAFF.

This clone was counted once. V is TRBV5-1 and J is TRBJ2-3, with 10 bases fitting TRBD1. Germline lookup yields CDR1 SGHRS and CDR2 YFSETQ. V gave up 7 bases and J gave up 3 bases; unmatched junction bases: 5. The CDR3 spans 14 residues. This CDR3 reads CASAGQGVTDTQYF. CDR3 coding DNA: TGCGCCAGCGCAGGACAGGGGGTAACAGATACGCAGTATTTT.

V is TRBV4-3 and J is TRBJ1-4; D gene unclear. The germline CDR1 and CDR2 sequences are LGHNA and YSLEER. The germline V and J ends were trimmed by 4 bases and 5 bases, with 5 bases remaining between them. The CDR3 totals 12 residues. CDR3 amino acids: CASSRENEKLFF. CDR3 bases: TGCGCCAGCAGCCGGGAGAATGAAAAACTGTTTTTT.